This entry concerns a single T cell receptor beta chain. This clone was observed a few times. Its antigen remains unidentified. Base-call qualities are not available, and no considerably larger clone is one nucleotide away. The source of the sample is a study of blood T cell repertoires in COVID-19 (dated by TCRdb to 2019 to 2021). Describing the broader study: Samples from collaborators originated in the United States, Italy and Spain and spanned both the acute and convalescent phases of COVID-19. A freely available public database, intended as a resource for researchers studying the immune response to SARS-CoV-2, is where the repertoires were released. The prospective study material was composed of cDNA or gDNA derived from T cells, B-cell-depleted T cells, or PBMCs. Where HLA class I and class II types were available, the types were taken from metadata supplied by the sample provider, not from assay-based typing. The samples were drawn from the first 160 participants of the ongoing ImmuneRACE study and from 950 to 1,500 subjects provided by 6 global collaborators. Sample metadata almost always included a de-identified subject ID, COVID-19 status, age in years and sex. The dataset comprised deeply sampled blood TCRbeta repertoires from subjects exposed to, actively infected with, or recovered from COVID-19.

The paper's findings and limits, for the study overall: The quantity of clinical and demographic metadata differed by source and by participant and was supplied without curation.

CDR1 KGHSH and CDR2 LQKENI were looked up in the germline V gene. From its cysteine to its phenylalanine, the CDR3 spans 16 amino acids. The CDR3 DNA has 48 bases and is translated from base 1. Trimming removed 3 bases from V and 10 bases from J; the gene matches leave 16 bases unexplained. The immunoSEQ Assay, a bias-controlled multiplex PCR, was used to amplify TCRbeta CDR3 regions from genomic DNA. The authors' pipeline ran thus. Within the assay, amplification of reference gene primers was used to estimate how many nucleated cells each sample contained. To quantify the absolute abundance of each unique TCRbeta CDR3 rearrangement, sequence reads were collapsed and filtered. For each sample, productive Simpson clonality was calculated as the square root of Simpson's diversity index across productive rearrangements. Drawn from immuneACCESS, this table holds only the in-frame rearrangements with V and J called that TCRdb kept. Clones are partly lost; checked studies trace under half to an unresolved V gene and leave the rest unexplained. V and J calls and clone size are those listed in that table; D and trimming were worked out from the DNA. The sample has 90,000 to 150,000 clones on record, around 80% of them singletons. The ten top clones hold around 3.9% of the sample.

Collaborating institutions collected whole blood in K2EDTA tubes following their own protocols. Collaborator samples were shipped for TCRbeta analysis as frozen whole blood, isolated PBMCs, or DNA extracted from either sample type. The chain employs TRBV18 and TRBJ2-7, with TRBD1 matching 9 junction bases. This receptor was obtained from a woman over 75 with acute or convalescent COVID-19. Source material: peripheral blood. The CDR3 reads CASSPAGQGFFGSQYF. Here is the DNA: TGTGCCAGCTCACCCGCGGGACAGGGATTTTTCGGTTCTCAGTACTTC.